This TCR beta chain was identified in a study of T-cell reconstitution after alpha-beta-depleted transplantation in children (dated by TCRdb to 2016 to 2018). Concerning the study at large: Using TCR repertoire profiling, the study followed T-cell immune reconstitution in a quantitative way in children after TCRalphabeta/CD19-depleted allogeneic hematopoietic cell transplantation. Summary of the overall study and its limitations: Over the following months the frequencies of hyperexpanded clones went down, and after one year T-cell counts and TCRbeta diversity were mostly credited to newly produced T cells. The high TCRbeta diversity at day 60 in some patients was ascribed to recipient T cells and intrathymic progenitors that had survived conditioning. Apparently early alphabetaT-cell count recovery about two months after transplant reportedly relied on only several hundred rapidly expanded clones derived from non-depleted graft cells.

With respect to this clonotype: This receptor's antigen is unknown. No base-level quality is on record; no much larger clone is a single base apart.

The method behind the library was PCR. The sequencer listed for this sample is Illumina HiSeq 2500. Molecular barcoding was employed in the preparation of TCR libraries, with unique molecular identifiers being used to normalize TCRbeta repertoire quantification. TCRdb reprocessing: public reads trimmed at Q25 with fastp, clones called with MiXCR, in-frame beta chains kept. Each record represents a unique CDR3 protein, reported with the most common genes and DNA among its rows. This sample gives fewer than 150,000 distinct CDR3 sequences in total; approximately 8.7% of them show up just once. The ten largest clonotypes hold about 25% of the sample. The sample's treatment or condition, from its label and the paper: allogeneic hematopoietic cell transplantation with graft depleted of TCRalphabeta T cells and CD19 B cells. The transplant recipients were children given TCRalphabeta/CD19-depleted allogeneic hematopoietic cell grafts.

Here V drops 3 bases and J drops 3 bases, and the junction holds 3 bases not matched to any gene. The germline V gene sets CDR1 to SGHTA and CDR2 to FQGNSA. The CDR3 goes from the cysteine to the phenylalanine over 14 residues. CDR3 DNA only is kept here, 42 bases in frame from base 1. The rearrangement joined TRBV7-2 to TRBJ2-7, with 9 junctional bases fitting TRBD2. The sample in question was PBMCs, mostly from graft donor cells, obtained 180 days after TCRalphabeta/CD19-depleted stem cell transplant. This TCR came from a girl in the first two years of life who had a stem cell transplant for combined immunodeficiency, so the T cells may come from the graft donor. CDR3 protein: CASSFAAGGYEQYF. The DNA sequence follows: TGTGCCAGCAGCTTTGCAGCGGGAGGCTACGAGCAGTACTTC.